These T cell receptor beta chains were read from a single sample in a study of OX40 agonist ivuxolimab in advanced cancers. TCRdb's table, derived via immunoSEQ multiplex PCR, lists solely in-frame clones and lacks some. This table holds 70,000 to 75,000 clones, more than 85% found once. The sample here was CD4+ or CD8+ T cells sorted from blood, taken in a trial of the OX40 agonist ivuxolimab. These receptor sequences come from an adult with an advanced solid tumor such as melanoma, head and neck, liver or kidney cancer. Each CDR3 is given with its conserved first and last residue. The D gene is left open where the match is weak. Only some rows state a clone size, as once, few, many or a class for expanded clones.

once,TRBV7-9,-,TRBJ2-1,CASSSQRVGNEQFF,TGTGCCAGCAGTTCCCAGAGGGTTGGCAATGAGCAGTTCTTC
-,TRBV30,-,TRBJ1-1,CAWSVLTGHTEAFF,TGTGCCTGGAGTGTACTTACGGGGCACACTGAAGCTTTCTTT
once,TRBV9,-,TRBJ2-7,CASSRSAGLSYEQYF,TGTGCCAGCAGCAGGTCCGCGGGGCTATCCTACGAGCAGTACTTC
-,TRBV6-5,TRBD1,TRBJ2-7,CASSYSRDRVYEQYF,TGTGCCAGCAGTTACTCCCGGGACAGGGTATACGAGCAGTACTTC
-,TRBV5-5,TRBD2,TRBJ2-7,CASSRGTSDSYEQYF,TGTGCCAGCAGCCGCGGGACTAGCGACTCCTACGAGCAGTACTTC
-,TRBV6-1,-,TRBJ2-4,CASRLQGNQNIQYF,TGTGCCAGCAGACTCCAGGGAAACCAAAACATTCAGTACTTC
once,TRBV7-9,TRBD1,TRBJ1-5,CASSPGGSGTGYQPQHF,TGTGCCAGCAGCCCGGGGGGGTCCGGGACAGGCTATCAGCCCCAGCATTTT
-,TRBV21-1,-,TRBJ2-1,CASGVCEAGATYNEQFF,TGTGCCAGCGGGGTTTGCGAAGCGGGAGCTACCTACAATGAGCAGTTCTTC
-,TRBV11-2,-,TRBJ1-2,CASSLESYGYTF,TGTGCCAGCAGCTTAGAGAGCTATGGCTACACCTTC
-,TRBV5-6,-,TRBJ1-5,CASSFSRSNQPQHF,TGTGCCAGCAGCTTTTCGCGGAGCAATCAGCCCCAGCATTTT
-,TRBV30,-,TRBJ2-5,CAWSRSRSSYF,TGTGCCTGGAGTAGATCGAGGTCATCGTACTTC
-,TRBV27,-,TRBJ2-2,CASSSTFPGELFF,TGTGCCAGCAGTTCGACCTTTCCCGGGGAGCTGTTTTTT
-,TRBV19,TRBD1,TRBJ1-3,CASSIMDRGRGSGNTIYF,TGTGCCAGTAGTATAATGGACAGGGGACGTGGCTCTGGAAACACCATATATTTT
-,TRBV10-1,-,TRBJ1-4,CASREYRRQAREKLFF,TGCGCCAGCAGGGAGTATAGGAGACAGGCGAGAGAAAAACTGTTTTTT
-,TRBV7-2,-,TRBJ2-5,CASSLNPGTSETQYF,TGTGCCAGCAGCCTCAACCCAGGGACGTCGGAGACCCAGTACTTC
-,TRBV11-2,TRBD2,TRBJ2-7,CASSKRGYEQYF,TGTGCCAGCAGCAAGCGGGGCTACGAGCAGTACTTC
once,TRBV2,-,TRBJ2-1,CASSEAYYNEQFF,TGTGCCAGCAGTGAAGCATACTACAATGAGCAGTTCTTC
-,TRBV11-2,-,TRBJ2-7,CASSAHNEQYF,TGTGCCAGCAGCGCCCACAACGAGCAGTACTTC
-,TRBV18,-,TRBJ2-5,CASSPDRSIQHF,TGTGCCAGCTCACCAGATAGATCCATTCAACACTTC
once,TRBV18,-,TRBJ2-4,CASSPPGQGAKNIQYF,TGTGCCAGCTCACCCCCGGGGCAGGGGGCCAAAAACATTCAGTACTTC
-,TRBV5-1,-,TRBJ2-2,CASSFAGTEAGELFF,TGCGCCAGCAGCTTTGCGGGTACCGAGGCCGGGGAGCTGTTTTTT
-,TRBV6-4,TRBD2,TRBJ2-1,CASSDSSGSLHEQFF,TGTGCCAGCAGTGACTCAAGCGGGAGTCTACATGAGCAGTTCTTC
-,TRBV6-5,TRBD2,TRBJ2-7,CASSYSTSGSHEQYF,TGTGCCAGCAGTTACTCGACTAGCGGGAGCCACGAGCAGTACTTC
-,TRBV21-1,-,TRBJ2-7,CASSKEHASYEQYF,TGTGCCAGCAGCAAAGAACACGCTTCCTACGAGCAGTACTTC
-,TRBV5-1,-,TRBJ1-2,CASSLEEGGRSGYTF,TGCGCCAGCAGCTTGGAGGAGGGAGGACGTAGTGGCTACACCTTC
once,TRBV6-5,TRBD2,TRBJ2-3,CASSYPAGGIDTQYF,TGTGCCAGCAGTTACCCCGCGGGAGGTATAGATACGCAGTATTTT
-,TRBV18,TRBD1,TRBJ1-5,CASSPPLTGDGNQPQHF,TGTGCCAGCTCACCCCCTCTGACAGGGGACGGCAATCAGCCCCAGCATTTT
once,TRBV2,-,TRBJ2-7,CASSEVSGGFYEQYF,TGTGCCAGCAGTGAAGTGTCAGGGGGGTTCTACGAGCAGTACTTC
-,TRBV5-8,-,TRBJ1-5,CASSSYQRGFQPQHF,TGTGCCAGCAGCTCTTATCAGAGGGGGTTTCAGCCCCAGCATTTT
-,TRBV4-1,TRBD2,TRBJ2-3,CASSQGTSGSEDTQYF,TGCGCCAGCAGCCAAGGGACTAGCGGGAGCGAGGATACGCAGTATTTT
-,TRBV5-1,TRBD2,TRBJ2-3,CASSLGREGPTDTQYF,TGCGCCAGCAGCTTGGGGCGGGAGGGGCCCACAGATACGCAGTATTTT
-,TRBV5-6,-,TRBJ1-2,CASSSGANNYGYTF,TGTGCCAGCAGCTCCGGGGCCAATAACTATGGCTACACCTTC
-,TRBV5-4,TRBD1,TRBJ1-3,CASSWGQSSGNTIYF,TGTGCCAGCAGCTGGGGACAGTCCTCTGGAAACACCATATATTTT
few,TRBV11-2,TRBD2,TRBJ2-7,CASSLDSGRASYEQYF,TGTGCCAGCAGCTTAGATAGCGGGAGGGCTTCCTACGAGCAGTACTTC
-,TRBV5-1,-,TRBJ1-2,CASSLYPGEGYGYTF,TGCGCCAGCAGCTTGTATCCGGGAGAAGGGTATGGCTACACCTTC
-,TRBV7-9,-,TRBJ1-1,CASSPGHLNTEAFF,TGTGCCAGCAGCCCGGGCCACCTGAACACTGAAGCTTTCTTT
-,TRBV18,-,TRBJ1-5,CASSPDLRGNQPQHF,TGTGCCAGCTCACCGGACCTGAGGGGCAATCAGCCCCAGCATTTT
-,TRBV10-1,TRBD1,TRBJ2-5,CASSELQGAGETQYF,TGCGCCAGCAGTGAGCTCCAGGGGGCTGGGGAGACCCAGTACTTC
-,TRBV27,-,TRBJ1-5,CASSLLPQYSNQPQHF,TGTGCCAGCAGTTTACTCCCCCAGTATAGCAATCAGCCCCAGCATTTT
-,TRBV7-2,TRBD1,TRBJ2-7,CASSPGQGREQYF,TGTGCCAGCAGCCCAGGACAGGGGAGAGAGCAGTACTTC
-,TRBV5-5,TRBD2,TRBJ2-3,CASSYGLAGLSTDTQYF,TGTGCCAGCAGCTACGGACTAGCGGGACTCAGCACAGATACGCAGTATTTT
once,TRBV15,-,TRBJ1-3,CATSRGGTGNTIYF,TGTGCCACCAGCAGAGGAGGAACTGGAAACACCATATATTTT